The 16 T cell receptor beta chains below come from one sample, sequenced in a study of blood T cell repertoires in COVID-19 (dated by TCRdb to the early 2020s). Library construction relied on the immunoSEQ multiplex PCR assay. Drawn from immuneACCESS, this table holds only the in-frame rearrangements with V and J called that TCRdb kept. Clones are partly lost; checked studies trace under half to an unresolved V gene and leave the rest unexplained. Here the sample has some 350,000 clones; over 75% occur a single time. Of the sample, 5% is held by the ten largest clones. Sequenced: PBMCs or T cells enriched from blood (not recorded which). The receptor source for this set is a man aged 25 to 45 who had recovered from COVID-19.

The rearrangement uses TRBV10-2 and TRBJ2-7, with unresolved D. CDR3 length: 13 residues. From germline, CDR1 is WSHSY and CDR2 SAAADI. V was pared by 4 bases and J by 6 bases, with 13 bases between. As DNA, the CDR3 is TGCGCCAGCAGTGGAGAAAGAACCCTCGAGCAGTACTTC. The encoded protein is CASSGERTLEQYF.

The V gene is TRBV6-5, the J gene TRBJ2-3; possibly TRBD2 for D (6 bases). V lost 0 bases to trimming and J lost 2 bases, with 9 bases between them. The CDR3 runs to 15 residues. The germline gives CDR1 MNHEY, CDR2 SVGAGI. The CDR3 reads CASSYSGGVTDTQYF. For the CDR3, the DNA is TGTGCCAGCAGTTACTCCGGGGGAGTCACAGATACGCAGTATTTT.

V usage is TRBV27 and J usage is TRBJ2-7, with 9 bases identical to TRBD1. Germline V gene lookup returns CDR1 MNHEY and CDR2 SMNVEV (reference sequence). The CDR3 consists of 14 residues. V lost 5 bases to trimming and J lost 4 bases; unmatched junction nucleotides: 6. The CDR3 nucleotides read TGTGCCAGCAGTATACGACAGGGGGGGTACGAGCAGTACTTC. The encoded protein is CASSIRQGGYEQYF.

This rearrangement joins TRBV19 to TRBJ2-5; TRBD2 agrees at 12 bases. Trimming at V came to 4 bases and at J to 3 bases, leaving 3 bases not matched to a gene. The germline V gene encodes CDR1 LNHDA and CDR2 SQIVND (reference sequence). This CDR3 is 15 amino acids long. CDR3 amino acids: CASSRGLAGKETQYF. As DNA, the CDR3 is TGTGCCAGTAGTAGAGGACTAGCGGGGAAAGAGACCCAGTACTTC.

The CDR3, as DNA: TGTGCCTGGAGTGTAGCGGGAAATCTAAAGCTTGGCTACACCTTC. Encoded protein: CAWSVAGNLKLGYTF. The chain has TRBV30 and TRBJ1-2; D call uncertain. The CDR3 is 15 amino acids. V dropped 0 bases and J dropped 7 bases, with 18 bases sitting between them. CDR1 is GTSNPN and CDR2 is SVGIG in the germline V gene (reference sequence).

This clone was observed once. The CDR3 DNA reads TGTGCCAGTATGCGACTAGCGGGCCCAGATACGCAGTATTTT. It translates to CASMRLAGPDTQYF. J is TRBJ2-3 and V is TRBV19; TRBD2 agrees at 10 bases. The ends lost 7 bases at V and 4 bases at J; junction bases unmatched: 5. This CDR3 is built from 14 residues. In germline, CDR1 is LNHDA, CDR2 SQIVND (reference sequence).

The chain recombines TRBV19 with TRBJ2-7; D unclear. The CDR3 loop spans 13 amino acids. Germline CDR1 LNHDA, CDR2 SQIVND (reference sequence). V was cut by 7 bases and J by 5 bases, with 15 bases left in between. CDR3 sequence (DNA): TGTGCCAGTAACAGCCACGGCCAGAACGAGCAGTACTTC. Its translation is CASNSHGQNEQYF.

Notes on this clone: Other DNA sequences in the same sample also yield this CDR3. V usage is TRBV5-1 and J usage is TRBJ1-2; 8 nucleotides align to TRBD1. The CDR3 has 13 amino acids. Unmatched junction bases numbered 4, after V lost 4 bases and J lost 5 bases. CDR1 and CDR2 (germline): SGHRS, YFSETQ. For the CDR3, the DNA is TGCGCCAGCAGCCCCGGACAGGGTTATGGCTACACCTTC. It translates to CASSPGQGYGYTF.

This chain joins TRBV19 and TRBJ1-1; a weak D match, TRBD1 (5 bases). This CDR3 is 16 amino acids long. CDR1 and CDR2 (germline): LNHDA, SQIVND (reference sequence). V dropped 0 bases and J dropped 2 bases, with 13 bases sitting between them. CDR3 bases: TGTGCCAGTAGTATAGATCATGACAGACTTAACACTGAAGCTTTCTTT. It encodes CASSIDHDRLNTEAFF.

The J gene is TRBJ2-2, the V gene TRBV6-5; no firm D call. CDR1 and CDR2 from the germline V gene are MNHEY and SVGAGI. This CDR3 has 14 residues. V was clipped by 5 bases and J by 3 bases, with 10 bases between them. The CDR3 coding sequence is TGTGCCAGCAGTATTATAACACACACCGGGGAGCTGTTTTTT. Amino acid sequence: CASSIITHTGELFF.

Here the CDR3 DNA reads TGTGCCAGCAGCTTAGGGACAGGCGGATCCGATGGCTACACCTTC. The encoded protein is CASSLGTGGSDGYTF. The gene calls are TRBV7-9 and TRBJ1-2; 7 nucleotides align to TRBD1. The CDR3 has 15 amino acids. With V trimmed by 1 base and J by 6 bases, 8 bases remained unmatched. Germline V gene data show CDR1 as SEHNR and CDR2 as FQNEAQ (reference sequence).

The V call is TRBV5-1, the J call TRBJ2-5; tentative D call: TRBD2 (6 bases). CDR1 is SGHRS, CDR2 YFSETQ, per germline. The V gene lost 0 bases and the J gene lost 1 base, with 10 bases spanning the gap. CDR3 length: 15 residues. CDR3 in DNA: TGCGCCAGCAGCTTGGGCCGGGGGATCCAAGAGACCCAGTACTTC. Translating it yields CASSLGRGIQETQYF.

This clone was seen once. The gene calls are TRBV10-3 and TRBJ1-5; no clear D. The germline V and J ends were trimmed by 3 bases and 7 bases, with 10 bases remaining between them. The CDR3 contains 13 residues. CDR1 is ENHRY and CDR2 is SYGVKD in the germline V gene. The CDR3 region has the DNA TGTGCCATCAGTGACCCCCGAGAGCAGCCCCAGCATTTT. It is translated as CAISDPREQPQHF.

CDR3 sequence reads: CAWSIPGGTQYF. CDR3 nucleotides: TGTGCCTGGAGTATCCCCGGGGGGACCCAGTACTTC. The chain links TRBV30 to TRBJ2-5, with D perhaps TRBD2 (6 bases). Germline CDR1 is GTSNPN and CDR2 is SVGIG (reference sequence). The CDR3 length is 12 residues. The V and J ends lost 2 bases and 7 bases respectively, with 11 bases between them.

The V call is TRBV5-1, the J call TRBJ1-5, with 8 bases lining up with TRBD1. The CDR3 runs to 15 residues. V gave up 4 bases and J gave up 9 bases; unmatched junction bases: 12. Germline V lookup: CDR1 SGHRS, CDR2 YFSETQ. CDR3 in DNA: TGCGCCAGCAGCCCAGGGACAGGCGGAGTCGGGCCCCAGCATTTT. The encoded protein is CASSPGTGGVGPQHF. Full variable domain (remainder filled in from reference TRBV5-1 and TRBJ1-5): KAGVTQTPRYLIKTRGQQVTLSCSPISGHRSVSWYQQTPGQGLQFLFEYFSETQRNKGNFPGRFSGRQFSNSRSEMNVSTLELGDSALYLCASSPGTGGVGPQHFGDGTRLSIL.

The CDR3 DNA follows: TGTGCCAGCAGTTTGGCGGGGAGCACTGAAGCTTTCTTT. Protein sequence: CASSLAGSTEAFF. The V gene is TRBV27, the J gene TRBJ1-1; no reliable D call. Germline-derived CDR1 and CDR2 are MNHEY and SMNVEV (reference sequence). The CDR3 has 13 residues. Trimming stripped 3 bases from V and 4 bases from J, with 9 bases between.